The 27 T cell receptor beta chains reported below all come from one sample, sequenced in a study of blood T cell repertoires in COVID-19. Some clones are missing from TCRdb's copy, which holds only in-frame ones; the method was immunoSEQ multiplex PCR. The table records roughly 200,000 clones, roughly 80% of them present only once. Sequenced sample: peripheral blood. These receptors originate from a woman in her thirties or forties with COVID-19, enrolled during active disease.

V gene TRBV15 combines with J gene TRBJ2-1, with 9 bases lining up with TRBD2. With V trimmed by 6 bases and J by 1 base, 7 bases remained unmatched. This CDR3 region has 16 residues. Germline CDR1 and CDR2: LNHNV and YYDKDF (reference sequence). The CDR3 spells CATSLLAGKSYNEQFF. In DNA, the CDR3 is TGTGCCACCAGTCTGCTAGCGGGGAAGTCCTACAATGAGCAGTTCTTC.

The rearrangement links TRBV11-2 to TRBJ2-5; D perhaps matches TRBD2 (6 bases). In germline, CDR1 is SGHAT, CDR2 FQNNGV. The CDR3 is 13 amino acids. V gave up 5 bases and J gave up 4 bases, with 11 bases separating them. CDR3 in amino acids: CASSPGGAETQYF. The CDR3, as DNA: TGTGCCAGCAGCCCCGGAGGGGCAGAGACCCAGTACTTC.

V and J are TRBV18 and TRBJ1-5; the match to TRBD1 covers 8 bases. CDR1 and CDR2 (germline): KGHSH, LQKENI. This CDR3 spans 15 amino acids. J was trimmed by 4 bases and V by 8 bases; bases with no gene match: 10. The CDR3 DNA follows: TGTGCCAGCCGCGGAGGACAGGGATTAAATCAGCCCCAGCATTTT. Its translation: CASRGGQGLNQPQHF.

The CDR3 region has the DNA TGTGCCAGCTCTCCGTTGAGTCACGGTGGCTACACCTTC. This translates into CASSPLSHGGYTF. The chain links TRBV18 to TRBJ1-2; D is unresolved. The length of the CDR3 is 13 residues. Trimming removed 6 bases at V and 7 bases at J, with 15 bases between. The germline V gene encodes CDR1 KGHSH and CDR2 LQKENI.

In DNA, the CDR3 is TGTGCCAGCAGTGGGATGGGCAACTATGGCTACACCTTC. Residues: CASSGMGNYGYTF. This chain uses TRBV2 with TRBJ1-2, with D unresolved. Trimming removed 4 bases at V and 2 bases at J, with 8 bases between. Germline lookup yields CDR1 SNHLY and CDR2 FYNNEI. This CDR3 has 13 residues.

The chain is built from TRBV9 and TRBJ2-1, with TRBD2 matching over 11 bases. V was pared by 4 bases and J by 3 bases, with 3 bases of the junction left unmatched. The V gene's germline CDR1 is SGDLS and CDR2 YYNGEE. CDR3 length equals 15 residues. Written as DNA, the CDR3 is TGTGCCAGCAGCTTACTAGCGGGGGACTACAATGAGCAGTTCTTC. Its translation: CASSLLAGDYNEQFF.

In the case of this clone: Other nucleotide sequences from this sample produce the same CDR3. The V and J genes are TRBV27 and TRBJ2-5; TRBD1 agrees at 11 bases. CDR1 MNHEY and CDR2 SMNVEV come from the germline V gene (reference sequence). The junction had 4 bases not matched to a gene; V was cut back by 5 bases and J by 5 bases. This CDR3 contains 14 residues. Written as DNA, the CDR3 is TGTGCCAGCAGTCCGGGGACAGGGGGGGAGACCCAGTACTTC. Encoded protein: CASSPGTGGETQYF.

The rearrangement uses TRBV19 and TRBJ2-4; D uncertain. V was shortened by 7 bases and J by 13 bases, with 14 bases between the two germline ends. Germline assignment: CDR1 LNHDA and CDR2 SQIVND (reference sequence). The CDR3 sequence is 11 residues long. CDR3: CASTQAQAQYF. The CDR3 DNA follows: TGTGCCAGTACCCAGGCGCAGGCCCAGTACTTC.

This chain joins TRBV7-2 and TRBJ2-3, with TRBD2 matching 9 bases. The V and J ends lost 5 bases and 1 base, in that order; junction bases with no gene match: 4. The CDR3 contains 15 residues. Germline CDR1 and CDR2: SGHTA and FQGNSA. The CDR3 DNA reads TGTGCCAGCAGCCGCGGGGGGGCCGGCACAGATACGCAGTATTTT. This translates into CASSRGGAGTDTQYF.

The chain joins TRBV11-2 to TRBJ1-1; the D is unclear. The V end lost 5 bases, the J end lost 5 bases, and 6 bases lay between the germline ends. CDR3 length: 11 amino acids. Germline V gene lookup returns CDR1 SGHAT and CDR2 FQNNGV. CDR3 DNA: TGTGCCAGCAGCCCCCATACTGAAGCTTTCTTT. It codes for CASSPHTEAFF. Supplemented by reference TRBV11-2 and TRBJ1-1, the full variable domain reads EAGVAQSPRYKIIEKRQSVAFWCNPISGHATLYWYQQILGQGPKLLIQFQNNGVVDDSQLPKDRFSAERLKGVDSTLKIQPAKLEDSAVYLCASSPHTEAFFGQGTRLTVV.

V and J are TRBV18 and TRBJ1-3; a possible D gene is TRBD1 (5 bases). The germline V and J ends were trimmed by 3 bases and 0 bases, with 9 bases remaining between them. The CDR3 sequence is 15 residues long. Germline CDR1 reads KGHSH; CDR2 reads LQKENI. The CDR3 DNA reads TGTGCCAGCTCACCGGGACTCAGCTCTGGAAACACCATATATTTT. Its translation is CASSPGLSSGNTIYF.

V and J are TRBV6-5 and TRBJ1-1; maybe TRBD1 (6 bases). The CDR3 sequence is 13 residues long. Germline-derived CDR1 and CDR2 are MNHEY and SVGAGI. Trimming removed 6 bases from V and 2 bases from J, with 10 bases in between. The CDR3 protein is CASSQQGNTEAFF. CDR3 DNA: TGTGCCAGCAGCCAACAGGGAAACACTGAAGCTTTCTTT.

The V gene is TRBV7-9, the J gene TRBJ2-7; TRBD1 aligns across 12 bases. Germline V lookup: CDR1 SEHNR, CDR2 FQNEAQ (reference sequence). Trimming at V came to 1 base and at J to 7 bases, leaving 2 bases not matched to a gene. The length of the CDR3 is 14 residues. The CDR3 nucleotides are TGTGCCAGCAGCTTAGGGGACAGGGGGCAGGAGCAGTACTTC. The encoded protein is CASSLGDRGQEQYF. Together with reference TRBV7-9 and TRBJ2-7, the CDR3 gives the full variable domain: DTGVSQNPRHKITKRGQNVTFRCDPISEHNRLYWYRQTLGQGPEFLTYFQNEAQLEKSRLLSDRFSAERPKGSFSTLEIQRTEQGDSAMYLCASSLGDRGQEQYFGPGTRLTVT.

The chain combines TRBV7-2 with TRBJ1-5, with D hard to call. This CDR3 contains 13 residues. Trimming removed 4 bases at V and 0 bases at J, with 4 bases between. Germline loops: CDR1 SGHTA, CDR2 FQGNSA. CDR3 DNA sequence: TGTGCCAGCAGCTCCAATAGCAATCAGCCCCAGCATTTT. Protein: CASSSNSNQPQHF.

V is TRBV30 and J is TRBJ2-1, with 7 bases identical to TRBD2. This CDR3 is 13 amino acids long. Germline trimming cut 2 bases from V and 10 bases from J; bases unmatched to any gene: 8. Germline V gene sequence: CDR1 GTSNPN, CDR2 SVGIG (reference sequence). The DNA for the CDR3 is TGTGCCTGGAGTAGGGGAGCGGGGCCAGAGCAGTTCTTC. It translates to CAWSRGAGPEQFF.

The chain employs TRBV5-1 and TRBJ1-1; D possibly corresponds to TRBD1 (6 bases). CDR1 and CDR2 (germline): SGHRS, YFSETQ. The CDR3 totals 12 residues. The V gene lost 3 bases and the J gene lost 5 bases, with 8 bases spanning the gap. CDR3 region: CASSYDRTEAFF. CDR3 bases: TGCGCCAGCAGCTACGACAGGACTGAAGCTTTCTTT.

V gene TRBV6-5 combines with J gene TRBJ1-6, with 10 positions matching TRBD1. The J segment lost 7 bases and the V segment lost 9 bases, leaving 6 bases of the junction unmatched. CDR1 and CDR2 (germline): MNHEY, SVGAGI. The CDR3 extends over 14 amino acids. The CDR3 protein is CASRWGQGNSPLHF. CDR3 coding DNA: TGTGCCAGTCGATGGGGACAGGGGAATTCACCCCTCCACTTT.

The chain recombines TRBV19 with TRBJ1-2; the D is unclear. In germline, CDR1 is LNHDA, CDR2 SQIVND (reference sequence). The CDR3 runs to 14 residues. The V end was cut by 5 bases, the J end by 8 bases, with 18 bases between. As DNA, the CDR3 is TGTGCCAGTAGTGTTGCTGCCTTTGCGATGGGCTACACCTTC. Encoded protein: CASSVAAFAMGYTF.

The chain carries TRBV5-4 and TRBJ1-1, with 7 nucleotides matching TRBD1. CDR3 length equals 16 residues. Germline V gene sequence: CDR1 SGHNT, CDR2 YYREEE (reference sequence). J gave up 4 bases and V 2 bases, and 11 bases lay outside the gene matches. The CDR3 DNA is TGTGCCAGCAGCTTCGGGACAGTCGAGTATGCCACTGAAGCTTTCTTT. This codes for CASSFGTVEYATEAFF.

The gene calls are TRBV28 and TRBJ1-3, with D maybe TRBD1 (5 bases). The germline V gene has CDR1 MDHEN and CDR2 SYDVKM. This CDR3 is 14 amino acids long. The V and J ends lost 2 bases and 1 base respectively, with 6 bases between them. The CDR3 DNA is TGTGCCAGCAGTTTACAGGGTTCTGGAAACACCATATATTTT. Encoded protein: CASSLQGSGNTIYF.

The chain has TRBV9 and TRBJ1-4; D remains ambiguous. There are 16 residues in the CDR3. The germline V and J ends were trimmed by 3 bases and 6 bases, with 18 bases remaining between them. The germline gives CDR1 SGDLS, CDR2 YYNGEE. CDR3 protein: CASSGTRGWGDEKLFF. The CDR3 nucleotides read TGTGCCAGCAGCGGGACTCGGGGATGGGGAGATGAAAAACTGTTTTTT.

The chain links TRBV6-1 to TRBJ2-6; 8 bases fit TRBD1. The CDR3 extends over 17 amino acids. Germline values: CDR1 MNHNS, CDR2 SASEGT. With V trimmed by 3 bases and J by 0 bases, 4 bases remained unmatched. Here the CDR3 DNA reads TGTGCCAGCAGTGAGGCAGGGGGCCCCTCTGGGGCCAACGTCCTGACTTTC. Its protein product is CASSEAGGPSGANVLTF.

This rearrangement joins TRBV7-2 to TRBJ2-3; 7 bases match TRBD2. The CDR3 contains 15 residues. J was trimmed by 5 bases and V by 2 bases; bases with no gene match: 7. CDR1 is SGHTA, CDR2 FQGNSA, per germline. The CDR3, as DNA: TGTGCCAGCAGCTTAAGTAACGGGGGGATAGATACGCAGTATTTT. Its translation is CASSLSNGGIDTQYF. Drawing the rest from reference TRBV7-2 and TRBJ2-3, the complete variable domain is GAGVSQSPSNKVTEKGKDVELRCDPISGHTALYWYRQSLGQGLEFLIYFQGNSAPDKSGLPSDRFSAERTGGSVSTLTIQRTQQEDSAVYLCASSLSNGGIDTQYFGPGTRLTVL.

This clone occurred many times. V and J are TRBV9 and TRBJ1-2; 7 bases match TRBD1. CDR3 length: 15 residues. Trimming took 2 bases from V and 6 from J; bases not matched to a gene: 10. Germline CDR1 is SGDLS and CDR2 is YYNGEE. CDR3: CASSVVEQGNDGYTF. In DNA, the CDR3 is TGTGCCAGCAGCGTCGTGGAACAGGGGAATGATGGCTACACCTTC.

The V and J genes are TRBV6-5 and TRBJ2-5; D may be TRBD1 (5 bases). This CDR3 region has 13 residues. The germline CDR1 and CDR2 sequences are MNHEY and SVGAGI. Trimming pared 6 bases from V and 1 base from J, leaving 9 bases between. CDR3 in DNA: TGTGCCAGCAGGGATGACAGCCAAGAGACCCAGTACTTC. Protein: CASRDDSQETQYF.

The CDR3 is CASSKARGEGRGNTEAFF. As DNA, the CDR3 is TGTGCCAGCAGCAAAGCGCGGGGAGAGGGACGAGGTAACACTGAAGCTTTCTTT. The V gene is TRBV21-1, the J gene TRBJ1-1. TRBV21-1 is recorded as a pseudogene. The CDR3 consists of 18 residues.

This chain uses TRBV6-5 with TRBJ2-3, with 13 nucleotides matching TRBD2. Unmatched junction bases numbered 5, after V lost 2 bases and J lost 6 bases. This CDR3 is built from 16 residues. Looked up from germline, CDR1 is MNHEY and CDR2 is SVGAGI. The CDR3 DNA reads TGTGCCAGCAGTTACGGACTGACTAGCGGGGGGGATACGCAGTATTTT. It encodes CASSYGLTSGGDTQYF.